These T cell receptor beta chains were read from a single sample in a study of T cells after yellow fever vaccination. TCRdb independently ran MiXCR on the 5' RACE reads; one entry per CDR3 protein. The sample has 240,000 or so distinct CDR3 sequences, 6.9% seen once. Sequences were derived from CD4+ T cells sorted from PBMCs, sampled 15 days after the yellow fever booster vaccination. The receptors originated from a man aged 30-40 years who received the YFV17D yellow fever vaccine. Each CDR3 is given with its conserved first and last residue. A D gene is named only where the DNA matches it firmly. Clone size is given for some rows only: seen once, a few or many times, or a class if the clone is expanded.

>few|TRBV12-3/TRBV12-4|TRBJ1-5|TRBD1
TGTGCCAGCAGGACAGGGGGCGGGCAGCCCCAGCATTTT
CASRTGGGQPQHF
>many|TRBV6-5|TRBJ2-5|NA
TGTGCCAGCAGTTACGGGGCAGCAAGCCAAGAGACCCAGTACTTC
CASSYGAASQETQYF
>many|TRBV7-2|TRBJ2-5|TRBD2
TGTGCCAGCAGCTTAGGACCGACTAGCGCGGAGACCCAGTACTTC
CASSLGPTSAETQYF
>many|TRBV4-3|TRBJ1-1|TRBD1
TGCGCCAGCAGCCAAGATTGGACAGGGGTAAAGACTGAAGCTTTCTTT
CASSQDWTGVKTEAFF
>few|TRBV7-2|TRBJ2-7|NA
TGTGCCAGCAGCGCCCAGGGGTATCTCGAGCAGTACTTC
CASSAQGYLEQYF
>NA|TRBV29-1|TRBJ2-3|TRBD2
TGCAGCGTTGAAGATCGGGGCCTGCGGGAGGGGGGCACAGATACGCAGTATTTT
CSVEDRGLREGGTDTQYF
>many|TRBV11-2|TRBJ2-1|NA
TGTGCCAGCAGCTTATGCTCGCGGGAGCAGTTCTTC
CASSLCSREQFF
>few|TRBV6-5|TRBJ1-6|NA
TGTGCCAGCAGATTAGTGGGTAATTCACCCCTCCACTTT
CASRLVGNSPLHF
>many|TRBV12-3/TRBV12-4|TRBJ1-3|NA
TGTGCCAGCAGTTTGACAGAAGGAAACACCATATATTTT
CASSLTEGNTIYF
>NA|TRBV3-1|TRBJ2-1|NA
TGTGCCAGCAGCCACCTACAGGGAGGGGGTGAGCAGTTCTTC
CASSHLQGGGEQFF
>many|TRBV7-2|TRBJ2-7|NA
TGTGCCAGCAGCTTAGCGGTAGCGTTGGGGTCCGAGCAGTACTTC
CASSLAVALGSEQYF
>many|TRBV6-1|TRBJ2-7|TRBD2
TGTGCCAGTCGTGCTACGGCTAGCGGCTACGAGCAGTACTTC
CASRATASGYEQYF
>many|TRBV5-1|TRBJ2-2|NA
TGCGCCAGCAGCCCTGCAGCCGGGCCCGGGGAGCTGTTTTTT
CASSPAAGPGELFF
>many|TRBV20-1|TRBJ1-5|NA
TGCAGTGCCAGAATAGGGGGTGTAAGCAATCAGCCCCAGCATTTT
CSARIGGVSNQPQHF
>many|TRBV29-1|TRBJ2-3|TRBD1
TGCAGCGTCTTGGGACAGGGGTTTCCAGATACGCAGTATTTT
CSVLGQGFPDTQYF
>few|TRBV3-1|TRBJ2-7|TRBD2
TGTGCCAGCAGCCAGTTCACTAGCGTCAATGTCCTGCAGCAGTACTTC
CASSQFTSVNVLQQYF
>NA|TRBV5-4|TRBJ2-1|NA
TGTGCCAGCAGCTTGTGGGGGTGGCTAATATTCTTC
CASSLWGWLIFF
>many|TRBV6-1|TRBJ2-3|NA
TGTGCCAGCAGTGGGGGACCGCAGAAGGGCACAGATACGCAGTATTTT
CASSGGPQKGTDTQYF
>NA|TRBV16|TRBJ2-5|NA
TGTGCCAGCAGCCAAGCTAGAGCCATCCAAGAGACCCAGTACTTC
CASSQARAIQETQYF
>NA|TRBV3-1|TRBJ2-7|NA
TGTGCCAGCAGCCGCTCCCCGGGGAGGGGACAAACCTACGAGCAGTACTTC
CASSRSPGRGQTYEQYF
>NA|TRBV6-1|TRBJ2-1|NA
TGTGCCAGCAAAGCCAAGAGGGAGCGGAATGAGCAGTTCTTC
CASKAKRERNEQFF
>many|TRBV7-2|TRBJ2-5|TRBD2
TGTGCCAGCAGCCCCGGGACTAAAGAGACCCAGTACTTC
CASSPGTKETQYF
>NA|TRBV7-2|TRBJ2-7|NA
TGTGCCAGCAGCTTAGCCCCGGGTGGCGGGGTTTGGGAGCAGTACTTC
CASSLAPGGGVWEQYF
>few|TRBV18|TRBJ2-1|TRBD2
TGTGCCAGCTCACCCTTCCTAGCGGGAGAGGCCTACAATGAGCAGTTCTTC
CASSPFLAGEAYNEQFF
>many|TRBV7-9|TRBJ2-1|NA
TGTGCCAGCAGCCCTCCCGGGACCAACAACAATGAGCAGTTCTTC
CASSPPGTNNNEQFF
>few|TRBV20-1|TRBJ2-7|TRBD2
TGCAGTGCTAGGTCTCCGGGACTAGCGGGAGGGGAGCAGTACTTC
CSARSPGLAGGEQYF
>NA|TRBV18|TRBJ2-1|TRBD2
TGTGCCAGCTCGGCTAGCGGGATGTACAATGAGCAGTTCTTC
CASSASGMYNEQFF
>NA|TRBV7-2|TRBJ2-3|NA
TGTGCCAGCAGCTTCGGCGCCTACACAGATACGCAGTATTTT
CASSFGAYTDTQYF
>NA|TRBV5-1|TRBJ1-2|NA
TGCGCCAGCAGCCCGCTGATGGGGGCAAATGGCTACACCTTC
CASSPLMGANGYTF
>NA|TRBV4-2|TRBJ2-1|NA
TGTGCCAGCAGCCAAAGATCAGCCCAGAACTCCTACAATGAGCAGTTCTTC
CASSQRSAQNSYNEQFF
>NA|TRBV6-1|TRBJ2-7|TRBD1
TGTGCCAGCAGTCCGCGACCGGGACAGGGGCCCTACGAGCAGTACTTC
CASSPRPGQGPYEQYF
>many|TRBV3-1|TRBJ2-1|NA
TGTGCCAGCAGCCATGTCGCAGGCCACAATGAGCAGTTCTTC
CASSHVAGHNEQFF
>few|TRBV7-6|TRBJ2-7|TRBD2
TGTGCCAGCAGCTTAGTAGCTAGCGGGAGGGCCGATCCCTACGAGCAGTACTTC
CASSLVASGRADPYEQYF
>many|TRBV6-2/TRBV6-3|TRBJ2-2|NA
TGTGCCAGCACTAGACCGGGACGAGTGGCCGGGGAGCTGTTTTTT
CASTRPGRVAGELFF
>NA|TRBV12-3/TRBV12-4|TRBJ2-1|TRBD1
TGTGCCAGCAGCCAAAAACCCGGGACAGGGGAGAAGAATGAGCAGTTCTTC
CASSQKPGTGEKNEQFF